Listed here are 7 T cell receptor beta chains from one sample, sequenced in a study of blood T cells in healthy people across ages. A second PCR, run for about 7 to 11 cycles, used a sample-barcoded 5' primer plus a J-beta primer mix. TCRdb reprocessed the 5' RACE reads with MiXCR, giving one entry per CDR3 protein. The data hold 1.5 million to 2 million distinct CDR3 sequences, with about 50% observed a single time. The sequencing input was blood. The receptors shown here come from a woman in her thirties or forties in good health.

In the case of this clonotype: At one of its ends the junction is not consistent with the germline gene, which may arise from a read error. DNA for the CDR3: TGTGCCTGCAGCGTAGGGGGGAGTCCCCAGTACTTC. Translated: CACSVGGSPQYF. The V call is TRBV9, the J call TRBJ2-7, with D perhaps assigned TRBD1 or TRBD2 (6 bases each). The CDR3 totals 12 residues. Germline CDR1 reads SGDLS; CDR2 reads YYNGEE.

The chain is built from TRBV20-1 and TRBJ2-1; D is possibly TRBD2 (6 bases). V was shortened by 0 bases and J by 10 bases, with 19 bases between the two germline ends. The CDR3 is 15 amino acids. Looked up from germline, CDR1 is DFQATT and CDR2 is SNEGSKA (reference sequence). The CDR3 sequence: CSARDPLLATEEQFF. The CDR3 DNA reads TGCAGTGCTAGAGATCCCCTTCTAGCGACCGAAGAGCAGTTCTTC.

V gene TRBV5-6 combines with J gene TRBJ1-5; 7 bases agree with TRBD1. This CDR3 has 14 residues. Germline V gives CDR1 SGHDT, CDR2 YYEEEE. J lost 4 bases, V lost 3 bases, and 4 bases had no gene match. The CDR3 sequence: CASSSGTDNQPQHF. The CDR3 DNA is TGTGCCAGCAGCTCCGGGACAGATAATCAGCCCCAGCATTTT.

The CDR3 here is CASSFQTGTGLSPLHF. As DNA, the CDR3 is TGTGCCAGCAGCTTCCAAACCGGGACAGGGCTTTCACCCCTCCACTTT. The chain combines TRBV7-8 with TRBJ1-6; TRBD1 agrees at 9 bases. The CDR3 has 16 residues. The trim removed 3 bases at V and 9 bases at J, leaving 9 bases unmatched. CDR1 is SGHVS and CDR2 is FQNEAQ in the germline V gene.

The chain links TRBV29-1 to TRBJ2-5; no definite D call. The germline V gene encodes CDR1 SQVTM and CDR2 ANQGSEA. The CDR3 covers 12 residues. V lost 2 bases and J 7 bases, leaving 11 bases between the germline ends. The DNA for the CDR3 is TGCAGCGTTGAATCCCGGTATGGGACCCAGTACTTC. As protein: CSVESRYGTQYF. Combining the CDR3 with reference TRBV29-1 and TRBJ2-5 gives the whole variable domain SAVISQKPSRDICQRGTSLTIQCQVDSQVTMMFWYRQQPGQSLTLIATANQGSEATYESGFVIDKFPISRPNLTFSTLTVSNMSPEDSSIYLCSVESRYGTQYFGPGTRLLVL.

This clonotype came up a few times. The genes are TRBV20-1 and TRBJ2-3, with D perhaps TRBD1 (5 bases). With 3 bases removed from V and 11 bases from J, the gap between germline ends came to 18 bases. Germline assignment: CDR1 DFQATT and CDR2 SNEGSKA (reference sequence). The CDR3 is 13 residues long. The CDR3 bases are TGCAGTGCTAGCGGCAGGGTAGACAATGAGCAGTATTTT. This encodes CSASGRVDNEQYF.

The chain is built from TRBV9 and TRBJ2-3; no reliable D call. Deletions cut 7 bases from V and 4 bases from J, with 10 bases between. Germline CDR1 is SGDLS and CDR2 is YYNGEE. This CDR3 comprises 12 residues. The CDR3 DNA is TGTGCCAGCGGCCCGACCCCAGATACGCAGTATTTT. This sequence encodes CASGPTPDTQYF. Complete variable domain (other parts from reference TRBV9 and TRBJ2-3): DSGVTQTPKHLITATGQRVTLRCSPRSGDLSVYWYQQSLDQGLQFLIQYYNGEERAKGNILERFSAQQFPDLHSELNLSSLELGDSALYFCASGPTPDTQYFGPGTRLTVL.